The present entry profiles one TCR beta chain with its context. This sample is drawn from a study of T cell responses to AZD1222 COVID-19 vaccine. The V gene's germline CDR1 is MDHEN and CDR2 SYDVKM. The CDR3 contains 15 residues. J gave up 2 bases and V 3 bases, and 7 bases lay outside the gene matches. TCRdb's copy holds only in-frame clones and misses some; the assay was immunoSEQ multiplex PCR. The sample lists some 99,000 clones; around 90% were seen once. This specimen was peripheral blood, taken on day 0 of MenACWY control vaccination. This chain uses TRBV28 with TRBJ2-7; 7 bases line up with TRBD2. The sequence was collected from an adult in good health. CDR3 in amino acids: CASSFGGRVPYEQYF. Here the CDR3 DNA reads TGTGCCAGCAGTTTTGGGGGGAGGGTACCCTACGAGCAGTACTTC.